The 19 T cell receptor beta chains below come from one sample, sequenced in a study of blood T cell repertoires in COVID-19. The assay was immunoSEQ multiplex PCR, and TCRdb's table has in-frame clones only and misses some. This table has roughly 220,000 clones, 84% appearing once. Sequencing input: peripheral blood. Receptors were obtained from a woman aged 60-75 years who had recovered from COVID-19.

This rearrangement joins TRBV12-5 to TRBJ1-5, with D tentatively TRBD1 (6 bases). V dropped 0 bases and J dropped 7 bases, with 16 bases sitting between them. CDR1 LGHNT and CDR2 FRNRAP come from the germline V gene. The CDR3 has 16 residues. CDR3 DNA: TGTGCTAGTGGTTTGGTACTCCCCGGGACACAACAGCCCCAGCATTTT. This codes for CASGLVLPGTQQPQHF.

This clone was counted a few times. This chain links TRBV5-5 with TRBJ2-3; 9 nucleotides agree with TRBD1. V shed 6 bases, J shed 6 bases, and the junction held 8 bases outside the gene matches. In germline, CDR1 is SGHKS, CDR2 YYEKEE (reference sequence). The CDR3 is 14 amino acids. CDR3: CASIGTGIRDTQYF. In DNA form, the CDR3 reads TGTGCCAGCATCGGGACAGGGATCCGGGATACGCAGTATTTT.

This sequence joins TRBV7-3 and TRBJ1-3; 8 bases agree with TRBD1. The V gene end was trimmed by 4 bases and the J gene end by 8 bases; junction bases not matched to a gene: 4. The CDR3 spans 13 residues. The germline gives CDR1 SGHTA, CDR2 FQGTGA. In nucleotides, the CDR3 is TGTGCCAGCAGCTCAGGACAGGGTGACACCATATATTTT. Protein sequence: CASSSGQGDTIYF.

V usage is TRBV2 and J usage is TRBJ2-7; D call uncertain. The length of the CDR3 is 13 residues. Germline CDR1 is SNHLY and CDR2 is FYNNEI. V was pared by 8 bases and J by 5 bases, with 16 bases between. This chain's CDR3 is CASEETPRNEQYF. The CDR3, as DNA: TGTGCCAGCGAGGAGACCCCGCGGAACGAGCAGTACTTC.

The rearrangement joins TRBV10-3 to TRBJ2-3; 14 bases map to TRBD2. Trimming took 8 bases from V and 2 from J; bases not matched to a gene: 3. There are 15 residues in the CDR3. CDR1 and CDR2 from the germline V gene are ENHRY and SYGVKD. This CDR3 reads CAIRGLAGVTDTQYF. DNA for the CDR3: TGTGCCATCCGGGGACTAGCGGGGGTCACAGATACGCAGTATTTT.

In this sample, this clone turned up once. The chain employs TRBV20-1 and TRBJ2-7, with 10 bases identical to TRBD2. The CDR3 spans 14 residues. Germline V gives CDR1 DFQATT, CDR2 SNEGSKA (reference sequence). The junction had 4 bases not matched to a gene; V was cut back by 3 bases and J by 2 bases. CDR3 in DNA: TGCAGTGCTAGTCCTAGCGGGGGTCCCTACGAGCAGTACTTC. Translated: CSASPSGGPYEQYF.

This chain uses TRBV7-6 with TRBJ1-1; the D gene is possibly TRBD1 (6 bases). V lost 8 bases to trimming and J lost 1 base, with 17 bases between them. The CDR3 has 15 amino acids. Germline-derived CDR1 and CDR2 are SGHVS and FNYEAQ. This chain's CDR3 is CASGAVAGANTEAFF. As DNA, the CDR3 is TGTGCCAGCGGTGCCGTAGCAGGGGCGAACACTGAAGCTTTCTTT.

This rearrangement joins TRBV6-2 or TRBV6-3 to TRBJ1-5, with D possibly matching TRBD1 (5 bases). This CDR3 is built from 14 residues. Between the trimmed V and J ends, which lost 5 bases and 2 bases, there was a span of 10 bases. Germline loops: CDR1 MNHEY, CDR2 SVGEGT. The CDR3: CASSGWGGNQPQHF. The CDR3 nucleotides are TGTGCCAGCAGTGGTTGGGGGGGCAATCAGCCCCAGCATTTT.

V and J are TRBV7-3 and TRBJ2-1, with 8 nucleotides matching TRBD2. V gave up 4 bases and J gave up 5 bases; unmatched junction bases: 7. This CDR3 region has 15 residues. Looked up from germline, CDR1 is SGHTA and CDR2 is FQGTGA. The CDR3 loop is CASSSLPGLDNEQFF. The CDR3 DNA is TGTGCCAGCAGCTCCCTTCCGGGACTAGACAATGAGCAGTTCTTC.

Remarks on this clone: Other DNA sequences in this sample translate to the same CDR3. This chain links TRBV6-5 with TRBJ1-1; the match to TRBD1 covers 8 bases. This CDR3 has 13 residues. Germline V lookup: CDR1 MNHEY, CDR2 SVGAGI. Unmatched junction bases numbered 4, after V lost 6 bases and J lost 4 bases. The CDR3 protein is CASRTGVTTEAFF. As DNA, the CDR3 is TGTGCCAGCAGGACAGGGGTCACCACTGAAGCTTTCTTT.

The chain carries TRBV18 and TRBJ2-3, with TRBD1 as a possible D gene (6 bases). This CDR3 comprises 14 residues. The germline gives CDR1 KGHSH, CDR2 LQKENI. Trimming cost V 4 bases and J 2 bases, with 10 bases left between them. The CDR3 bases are TGTGCCAGCTCACAAAGGACAGACACAGATACGCAGTATTTT. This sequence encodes CASSQRTDTDTQYF.

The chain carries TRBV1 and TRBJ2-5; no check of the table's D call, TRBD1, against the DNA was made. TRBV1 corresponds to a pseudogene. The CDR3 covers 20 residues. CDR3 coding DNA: TGCACCAGCAGCCGTTTTACCCGGACAGGGGCTAGGGGAATAAGTGAGACCCAGTACTTC. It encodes CTSSRFTRTGARGISETQYF.

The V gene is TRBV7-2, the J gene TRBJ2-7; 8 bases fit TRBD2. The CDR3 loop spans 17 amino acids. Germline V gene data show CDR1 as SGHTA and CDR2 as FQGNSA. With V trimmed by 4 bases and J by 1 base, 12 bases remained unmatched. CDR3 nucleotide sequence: TGTGCCAGCAGCTCCGAGCCGCGGCGGGGGGCGTCCTACGAGCAGTACTTC. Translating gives CASSSEPRRGASYEQYF. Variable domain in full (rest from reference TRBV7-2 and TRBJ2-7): GAGVSQSPSNKVTEKGKDVELRCDPISGHTALYWYRQSLGQGLEFLIYFQGNSAPDKSGLPSDRFSAERTGGSVSTLTIQRTQQEDSAVYLCASSSEPRRGASYEQYFGPGTRLTVT.

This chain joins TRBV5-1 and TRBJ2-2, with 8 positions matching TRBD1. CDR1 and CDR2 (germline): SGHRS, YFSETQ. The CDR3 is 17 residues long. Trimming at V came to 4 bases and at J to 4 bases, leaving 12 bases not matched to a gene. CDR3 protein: CASSPPWTGKATGELFF. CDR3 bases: TGCGCCAGCAGCCCACCGTGGACAGGGAAGGCCACCGGGGAGCTGTTTTTT.

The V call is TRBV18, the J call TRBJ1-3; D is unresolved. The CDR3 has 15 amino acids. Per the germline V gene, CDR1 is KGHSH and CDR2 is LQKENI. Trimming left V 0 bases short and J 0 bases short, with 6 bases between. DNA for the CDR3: TGTGCCAGCTCACCACCGTCAGTCTCTGGAAACACCATATATTTT. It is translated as CASSPPSVSGNTIYF.

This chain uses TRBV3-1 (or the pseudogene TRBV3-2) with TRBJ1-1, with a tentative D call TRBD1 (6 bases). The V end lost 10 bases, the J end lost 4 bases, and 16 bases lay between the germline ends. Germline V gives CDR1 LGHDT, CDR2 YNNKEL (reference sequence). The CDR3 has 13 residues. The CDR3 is CATTGKGGTEAFF. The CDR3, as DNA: TGTGCCACCACGGGGAAAGGGGGCACTGAAGCTTTCTTT.

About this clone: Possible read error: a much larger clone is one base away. CDR3 nucleotide sequence: TGTGCCAGCAGCCAACAGGGGGACACTGAAGCTTTCTTT. As protein: CASSQQGDTEAFF. The rearrangement joins TRBV7-2 to TRBJ1-1; 8 bases fit TRBD1. The CDR3 extends over 13 amino acids. Unmatched junction bases numbered 2, after V lost 5 bases and J lost 3 bases. Germline V lookup: CDR1 SGHTA, CDR2 FQGNSA.

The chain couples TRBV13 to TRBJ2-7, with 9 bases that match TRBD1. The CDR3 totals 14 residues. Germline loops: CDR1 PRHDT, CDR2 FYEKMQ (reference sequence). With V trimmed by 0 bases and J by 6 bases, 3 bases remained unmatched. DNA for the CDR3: TGTGCCAGCAGCTTAGGGGGACAGGGCTCCGAGCAGTACTTC. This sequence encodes CASSLGGQGSEQYF.

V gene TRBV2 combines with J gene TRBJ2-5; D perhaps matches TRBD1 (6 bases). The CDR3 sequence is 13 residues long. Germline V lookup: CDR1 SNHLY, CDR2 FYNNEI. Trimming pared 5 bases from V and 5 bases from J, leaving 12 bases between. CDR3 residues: CASSYREYETQYF. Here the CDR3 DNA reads TGTGCCAGCAGTTACAGGGAATACGAGACCCAGTACTTC.